One sample yielded the 17 T cell receptor beta chains listed below, sequenced in a study of CD8 T cells in ankylosing spondylitis. MiXCR, applied by TCRdb to the 5' RACE reads, yields one record per CDR3 protein. The data hold about 240,000 distinct CDR3 sequences, with roughly a quarter observed a single time. The sequencing sample was made of blood, either unsorted or a sorted T cell fraction (not recorded which). The receptor set was obtained from a male donor with ankylosing spondylitis or in good health (not recorded which).

This clonotype was observed many times. The genes are TRBV7-9 and TRBJ1-6; D may be TRBD1 (6 bases). The V and J ends lost 1 base and 7 bases respectively, with 11 bases between them. Germline V lookup: CDR1 SEHNR, CDR2 FQNEAQ (reference sequence). The length of the CDR3 is 15 residues. The CDR3 nucleotides are TGTGCCAGCAGCTTAGACTACAGGGCAAATTCACCCCTCCACTTT. This sequence encodes CASSLDYRANSPLHF.

This rearrangement joins TRBV2 to TRBJ2-7; possible D gene TRBD1, 6 bases. CDR3 size: 14 residues. Germline CDR1 is SNHLY and CDR2 is FYNNEI. V was clipped by 5 bases and J by 2 bases, with 13 bases between them. CDR3 loop: CASSPDRTAYEQYF. The CDR3, as DNA: TGTGCCAGCAGTCCGGACAGAACTGCCTACGAGCAGTACTTC.

This clonotype was seen a handful of times. V usage is TRBV20-1 and J usage is TRBJ2-5; D is uncertain. The CDR3 has 14 amino acids. With 3 bases removed from V and 0 bases from J, the gap between germline ends came to 11 bases. The germline gives CDR1 DFQATT, CDR2 SNEGSKA (reference sequence). The CDR3 DNA sequence: TGCAGTGCTAGCCTAAACACCAACCAAGAGACCCAGTACTTC. Amino acid sequence: CSASLNTNQETQYF.

This clonotype is categorized as medium-sized (0.01 to 0.1%). The rearrangement joins TRBV20-1 to TRBJ2-7; 7 positions agree with TRBD1. The CDR3 spans 14 residues. CDR1 and CDR2 from the germline V gene are DFQATT and SNEGSKA (reference sequence). V gave up 3 bases and J gave up 0 bases; unmatched junction bases: 5. The CDR3 DNA reads TGCAGTGCTAGTCCTACAGGGGTCTCCTACGAGCAGTACTTC. Protein sequence: CSASPTGVSYEQYF.

This clonotype was detected ten times or more. The gene calls are TRBV20-1 and TRBJ1-1, with D possibly being TRBD1 (6 bases). The length of the CDR3 is 13 residues. The ends were cut back, 1 base at V and 7 bases at J, with 13 bases in the middle. Germline V gives CDR1 DFQATT, CDR2 SNEGSKA (reference sequence). CDR3 residues: CSARAGAKDEAFF. The CDR3 DNA reads TGCAGTGCTAGAGCGGGGGCTAAGGATGAAGCTTTCTTT.

This chain joins TRBV20-1 and TRBJ2-2, with D perhaps assigned TRBD1 or TRBD2 (5 bases each). The CDR3 sequence is 14 residues long. In germline, CDR1 is DFQATT, CDR2 SNEGSKA (reference sequence). V gave up 6 bases and J gave up 2 bases, with 13 bases separating them. CDR3 region: CSARRDLNTGELFF. The CDR3 DNA sequence: TGCAGTGCCCGAAGGGACCTAAACACCGGGGAGCTGTTTTTT.

As regards this clonotype: A read error may explain this, as a much larger clone is one base away. The rearrangement joins TRBV7-9 to TRBJ2-7; D is unresolved. This CDR3 comprises 15 residues. Germline-derived CDR1 and CDR2 are SEHNR and FQNEAQ (reference sequence). Trimming removed 1 base from V and 2 bases from J, with 12 bases in between. The CDR3 nucleotides read TGTGCCAGCAGCTTAGTGGGGATAGGAACCTACGAGCAGTACTTC. Protein product: CASSLVGIGTYEQYF. The entire variable domain, with the rest obtained from reference TRBV7-9 and TRBJ2-7, is as follows: DTGVSQNPRHKITKRGQNVTFRCDPISEHNRLYWYRQTLGQGPEFLTYFQNEAQLEKSRLLSDRFSAERPKGSFSTLEIQRTEQGDSAMYLCASSLVGIGTYEQYFGPGTRLTVT.

This clonotype showed up just a few times. This chain links TRBV5-5 with TRBJ2-7; D is unclear. V was trimmed by 8 bases and J by 2 bases, leaving 11 bases between them. The CDR3 spans 12 residues. Per the germline V gene, CDR1 is SGHKS and CDR2 is YYEKEE (reference sequence). The CDR3 loop is CASRQQAYEQYF. The CDR3 DNA follows: TGTGCCAGTCGTCAGCAGGCCTACGAGCAGTACTTC.

In its sample, this clonotype was seen a few times. The chain uses TRBV29-1 and TRBJ2-3; the D gene is possibly TRBD1 (6 bases). There are 12 residues in the CDR3. CDR1 SQVTM and CDR2 ANQGSEA come from the germline V gene. In nucleotides, the CDR3 is TGCGGAAGTTGGGAAGGGGGTGATACGCAGTATTTT. Translation gives CGSWEGGDTQYF.

This clonotype was observed a handful of times. The genes are TRBV20-1 and TRBJ2-3; either TRBD1 or TRBD2 may supply D (5 bases each). Trimming stripped 5 bases from V and 3 bases from J, with 15 bases between. Germline CDR1 reads DFQATT; CDR2 reads SNEGSKA (reference sequence). CDR3 size: 14 residues. DNA of the CDR3: TGCAGTGCTGTCTATTGGGGGTTGACAGATACGCAGTATTTT. Residues: CSAVYWGLTDTQYF.

This clonotype was counted between two and nine times. The V and J genes are TRBV12-3 or TRBV12-4 and TRBJ1-5; TRBD1 matches at 10 bases. This CDR3 has 15 residues. V was clipped by 6 bases and J by 2 bases; unmatched bases: 4. The CDR3 spells CASSHGTGGNQPQHF. CDR3 coding DNA: TGTGCCAGCAGCCATGGGACAGGGGGCAATCAGCCCCAGCATTTT.

On this clonotype: A much larger clone lies one base from this, so it may be a read error. The V and J genes are TRBV20-1 and TRBJ1-6, with 8 bases fitting TRBD1. Germline CDR1 is DFQATT and CDR2 is SNEGSKA (reference sequence). This CDR3 is built from 15 residues. This CDR3 reads CSAPDREGGYSPHHF. As DNA, the CDR3 is TGCAGTGCCCCGGACAGGGAGGGAGGTTATTCACCCCACCACTTT.

Comments on this clonotype: A much larger clone sits a single nucleotide away, making a read error possible. This chain connects TRBV20-1 to TRBJ2-3; D ambiguous. CDR3 length equals 14 residues. Germline values: CDR1 DFQATT, CDR2 SNEGSKA (reference sequence). The CDR3 DNA follows: TGCAGTGCTAGCCGCCCCGAGGTACCAGATACGCGGTATTTT. It codes for CSASRPEVPDTRYF.

This clonotype appeared many times. The V and J genes are TRBV11-3 and TRBJ2-1; D remains unclear. CDR1 and CDR2 from the germline V gene are SGHNT and YENEEA. There are 14 residues in the CDR3. The V end lost 1 base, the J end lost 6 bases, and 10 bases lay between the germline ends. The CDR3 DNA sequence: TGTGCCAGCAGCTTAGGCCCAGACGGCAATGAGCAGTTCTTC. Translated, it gives CASSLGPDGNEQFF. The variable domain in full, completed from reference TRBV11-3 and TRBJ2-1, reads EAGVVQSPRYKIIEKKQPVAFWCNPISGHNTLYWYLQNLGQGPELLIRYENEEAVDDSQLPKDRFSAERLKGVDSTLKIQPAELGDSAVYLCASSLGPDGNEQFFGPGTRLTVL.

The rearrangement joins TRBV20-1 to TRBJ2-1; 8 positions agree with TRBD2. V was pared by 4 bases and J by 10 bases, with 18 bases of the junction left unmatched. The CDR3 consists of 16 residues. From germline, CDR1 is DFQATT and CDR2 SNEGSKA (reference sequence). The CDR3 DNA follows: TGCAGTGCTAAAGCAGCGATAGCGGGGACTTTAGGGGAGCAGTTCTTC. Amino acid sequence: CSAKAAIAGTLGEQFF.

This clonotype has a handful of counts. CDR3 in DNA: TGCAGTGCGCGGACTGTGAACACTGAAGCTTTCTTT. Amino acid sequence: CSARTVNTEAFF. V and J are TRBV20-1 and TRBJ1-1, with D uncertain. The CDR3 contains 12 residues. CDR1 is DFQATT, CDR2 SNEGSKA, per germline (reference sequence). Trimming stripped 6 bases from V and 0 bases from J, with 8 bases between.

This clonotype was seen ten or more times. J is TRBJ2-1 and V is TRBV20-1; D is possibly TRBD2 (5 bases). This CDR3 comprises 12 residues. The germline V gene has CDR1 DFQATT and CDR2 SNEGSKA (reference sequence). Deletions cut 0 bases from V and 7 bases from J, with 7 bases between. CDR3 amino acids: CSAREPGNEQFF. The CDR3 DNA sequence: TGCAGTGCTAGAGAGCCGGGGAATGAGCAGTTCTTC.